The T cell receptor beta chain described here comes from a study of blood T cell repertoires in COVID-19. Of note for this clone: Within the sample, other DNA sequences also encode this same CDR3.

After removal of 1 base from V and 3 bases from J, the junction contained 4 bases not matched to a gene. The CDR3 loop spans 15 amino acids. Looked up from germline, CDR1 is LGHNA and CDR2 is YNFKEQ. The table came from immunoSEQ multiplex PCR; TCRdb's copy has only in-frame clones and leaves some out. The sample contains a few hundred thousand clones, roughly 89% of which appear only once. The receptor comes from a man aged 18 to 30 with acute COVID-19. The chain employs TRBV4-2 and TRBJ1-2, with 8 bases fitting TRBD1. Sequencing was done on a sample of PBMCs or T cells enriched from blood (not recorded which). Here the CDR3 reads CASSQGQGADYGYTF. The CDR3 DNA follows: TGTGCCAGCAGCCAAGGGCAGGGGGCAGACTATGGCTACACCTTC.